This TCR beta chain was found in a study of blood T cell repertoires in COVID-19. Study-level information: COVID-19 samples from acute and convalescent phases originated in the United States, Italy and Spain. PBMCs, B-cell-depleted T cells, or T cells were the source of the cDNA or gDNA that made up the material.

This CDR3 is 15 amino acids long. The germline V gene has CDR1 SGHRS and CDR2 YFSETQ. Trimming took 4 bases from V and 0 from J, leaving 11 bases between them. Original handling: Estimated nucleated cell counts came from reference gene primer amplification. Sequenced by immunoSEQ multiplex PCR; TCRdb stores in-frame clones only, minus some. Clone size and V and J calls were adopted from that table, with D and trimming inferred from the DNA. The sample carries roughly 220,000 clones, 80% to 90% recorded once. Those who participated ranged in age from about 18 to 95 years and resided in around 22 US areas.

The clonotype comes from a woman in her forties or fifties with acute COVID-19. V gene TRBV5-1 combines with J gene TRBJ1-3; D gene unclear. The source material was PBMCs or T cells enriched from blood (not recorded which). As DNA, the CDR3 is TGCGCCAGCAGCCCGTATGGGCTCTCTGGAAACACCATATATTTT. It is translated as CASSPYGLSGNTIYF.